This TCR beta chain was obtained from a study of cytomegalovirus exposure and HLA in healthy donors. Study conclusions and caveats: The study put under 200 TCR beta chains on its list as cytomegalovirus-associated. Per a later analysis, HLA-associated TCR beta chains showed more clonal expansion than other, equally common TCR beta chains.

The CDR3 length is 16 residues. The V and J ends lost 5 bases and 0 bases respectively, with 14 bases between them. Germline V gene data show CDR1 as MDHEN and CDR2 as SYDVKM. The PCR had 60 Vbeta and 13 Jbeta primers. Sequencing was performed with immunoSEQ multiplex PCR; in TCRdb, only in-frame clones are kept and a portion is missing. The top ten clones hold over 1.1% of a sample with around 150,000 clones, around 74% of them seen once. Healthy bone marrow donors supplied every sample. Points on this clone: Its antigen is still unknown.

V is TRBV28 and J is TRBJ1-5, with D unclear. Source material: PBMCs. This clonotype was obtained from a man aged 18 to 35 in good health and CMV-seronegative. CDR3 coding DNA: TGTGCCAGCAGTCCCCTGTCAGGTAATAGCAATCAGCCCCAGCATTTT. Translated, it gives CASSPLSGNSNQPQHF.